This TCR beta chain appears in the sequencing data of a study of radiotherapy plus CTLA-4 blockade in lung cancer. CDR1 is MNHNS and CDR2 is SASEGT in the germline V gene. Between the trimmed V and J ends, which lost 8 bases and 4 bases, there was a span of 16 bases. The CDR3 is 14 amino acids. The protocol was immunoSEQ multiplex PCR, while the TCRdb copy is restricted to in-frame clones and leaves out a portion. The repertoire consists of about 62,000 clones, with roughly three quarters occurring once and the leading ten covering 2.9%. The V gene is TRBV6-1, the J gene TRBJ2-3, with TRBD1 as a possible D gene (6 bases). The sequence was obtained from a human donor with non-small cell lung cancer who had a complete response to radiotherapy plus ipilimumab. The input for sequencing was peripheral blood, taken from a patient treated with radiotherapy plus ipilimumab. This CDR3 reads CASRTQGFADTQYF. The CDR3 coding sequence is TGTGCCAGCCGGACGCAGGGGTTCGCAGATACGCAGTATTTT.